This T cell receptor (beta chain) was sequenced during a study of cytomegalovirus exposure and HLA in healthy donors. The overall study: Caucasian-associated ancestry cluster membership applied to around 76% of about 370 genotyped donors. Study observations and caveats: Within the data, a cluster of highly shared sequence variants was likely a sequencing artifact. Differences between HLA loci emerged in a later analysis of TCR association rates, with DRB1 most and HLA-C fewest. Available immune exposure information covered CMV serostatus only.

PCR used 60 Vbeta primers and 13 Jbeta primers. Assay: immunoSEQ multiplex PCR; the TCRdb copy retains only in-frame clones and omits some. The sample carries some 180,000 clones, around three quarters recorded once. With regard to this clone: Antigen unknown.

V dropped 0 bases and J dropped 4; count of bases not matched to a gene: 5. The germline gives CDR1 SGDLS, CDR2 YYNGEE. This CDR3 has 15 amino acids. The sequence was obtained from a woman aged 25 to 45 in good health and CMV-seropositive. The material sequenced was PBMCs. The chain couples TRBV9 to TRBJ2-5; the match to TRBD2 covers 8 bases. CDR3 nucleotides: TGTGCCAGCAGCGTAGGGCCGGGGGGGGTAGAGACCCAGTACTTC. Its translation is CASSVGPGGVETQYF.